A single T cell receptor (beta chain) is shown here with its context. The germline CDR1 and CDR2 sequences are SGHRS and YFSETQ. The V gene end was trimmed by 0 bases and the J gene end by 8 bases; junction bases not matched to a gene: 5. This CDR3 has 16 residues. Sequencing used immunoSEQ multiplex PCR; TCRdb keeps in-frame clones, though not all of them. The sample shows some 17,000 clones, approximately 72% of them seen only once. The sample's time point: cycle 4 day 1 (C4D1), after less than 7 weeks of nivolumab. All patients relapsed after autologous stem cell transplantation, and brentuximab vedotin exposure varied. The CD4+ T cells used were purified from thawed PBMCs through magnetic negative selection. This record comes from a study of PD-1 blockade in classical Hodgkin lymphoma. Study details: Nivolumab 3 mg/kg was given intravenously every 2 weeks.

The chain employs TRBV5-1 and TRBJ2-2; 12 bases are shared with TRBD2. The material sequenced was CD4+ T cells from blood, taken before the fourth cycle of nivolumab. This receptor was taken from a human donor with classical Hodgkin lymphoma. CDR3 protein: CASSLGLAGAGGELFF. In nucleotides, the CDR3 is TGCGCCAGCAGCTTGGGACTAGCGGGGGCAGGAGGGGAGCTGTTTTTT.